The subject of this entry is one T cell receptor beta chain. The record originates from a study of blood T cell repertoires in COVID-19. The method was immunoSEQ multiplex PCR; TCRdb's version includes in-frame clones alone and lacks a portion of them. The table shows fewer than 100,000 clones, with approximately 87% occurring only once. Germline CDR1 is LNHDA and CDR2 is SQIVND (reference sequence). The length of the CDR3 is 12 residues. V was cut by 1 base and J by 10 bases, with 10 bases left in between. What was sequenced was peripheral blood. The sequence was collected from a man older than 75 in a cohort sampled during active COVID-19. This rearrangement joins TRBV19 to TRBJ1-1; D is possibly TRBD1 (6 bases). Written as DNA, the CDR3 is TGTGCCAGTAGTATAGGGGGGCCGACAGCTTTCTTT. This encodes CASSIGGPTAFF.